The present TCR beta chain was sequenced within a study of blood T cell repertoires in COVID-19. Study background: From the United States, Italy and Spain came samples of acute and convalescent COVID-19. T cells, B-cell-depleted T cells, or PBMCs provided the cDNA or gDNA that served as material.

In the authors' workflow: Estimation of nucleated cell counts relied on the amplification of reference gene primers. This table comes from immunoSEQ multiplex PCR, and its TCRdb copy is limited to in-frame clones, with some not included. Clonal size and the V and J genes are those of that table, whereas D and trimming came from the DNA. The sample holds about 160,000 clones, 80% to 90% seen once. The CDR3 spans 14 residues. V lost 4 bases, J lost 8 bases, and 14 bases lay in between. Germline CDR1 is SNHLY and CDR2 is FYNNEI. The receptor's source is a woman older than 75 with acute or convalescent COVID-19. The J gene is TRBJ1-4, the V gene TRBV2, with D possibly being TRBD1 (6 bases). Sequencing was done on a sample of peripheral blood. CDR3 residues: CASSVGDIGEKLFF. The CDR3 bases are TGTGCCAGCAGTGTTGGGGACATTGGAGAAAAACTGTTTTTT.